A selection of T cell receptor beta chains follows, all from one sample in a study of technical replicates of blood from a handful of donors. Using immunoSEQ multiplex PCR, the repertoire was profiled, and TCRdb retains in-frame clones only, with some absent. The sample records about 15,000 clones, roughly 80% being singletons. The sequencing input was PBMCs. These receptors all come from a human donor in good health. The CDR3 runs from the conserved cysteine through the conserved F or W. The order of the fields is J gene, CDR3 length, D gene, V gene, CDR3 protein. A D gene is named only where the DNA matches it firmly.

j_call: TRBJ1-1
cdr3_length: 16
d_call: TRBD1
v_call: TRBV5-1
cdr3_aa: CASSRLPGTGATEAFF

j_call: TRBJ1-1
cdr3_length: 17
d_call: NA
v_call: TRBV27
cdr3_aa: CASSLSGFRQLNTEAFF

j_call: TRBJ2-1
cdr3_length: 13
d_call: NA
v_call: TRBV7-8
cdr3_aa: CASSLTEDNEQFF

j_call: TRBJ2-3
cdr3_length: 14
d_call: NA
v_call: TRBV27
cdr3_aa: CASRGTENTDTQYF

j_call: TRBJ2-7
cdr3_length: 18
d_call: TRBD2
v_call: TRBV7-9
cdr3_aa: CASSLSSGVSGSRNEQYF

j_call: TRBJ2-1
cdr3_length: 15
d_call: TRBD2
v_call: TRBV7-9
cdr3_aa: CASTLGTSGNDEQFF

j_call: TRBJ1-3
cdr3_length: 11
d_call: NA
v_call: TRBV29-1
cdr3_aa: CSVERSNTIYF

j_call: TRBJ1-1
cdr3_length: 13
d_call: NA
v_call: TRBV5-1
cdr3_aa: CASSLEGRMSAFF

j_call: TRBJ2-5
cdr3_length: 17
d_call: NA
v_call: TRBV30
cdr3_aa: CAWSVRSRGLIQETQYF

j_call: TRBJ2-1
cdr3_length: 14
d_call: NA
v_call: TRBV4-2
cdr3_aa: CASSQASGSNEQFF

j_call: TRBJ1-1
cdr3_length: 13
d_call: NA
v_call: TRBV6-5
cdr3_aa: CASRTIQGAEAFF

j_call: TRBJ1-5
cdr3_length: 14
d_call: NA
v_call: TRBV27
cdr3_aa: CASSRDTGHQPQHF

j_call: TRBJ1-2
cdr3_length: 16
d_call: NA
v_call: TRBV13
cdr3_aa: CASSHLRVGGAGGYTF

j_call: TRBJ1-4
cdr3_length: 14
d_call: TRBD1
v_call: TRBV11-2
cdr3_aa: CASSIGTGDEKLFF

j_call: TRBJ2-1
cdr3_length: 16
d_call: TRBD2
v_call: TRBV18
cdr3_aa: CASSYGGLAAYNEQFF

j_call: TRBJ1-5
cdr3_length: 15
d_call: TRBD1
v_call: TRBV7-4
cdr3_aa: CASSLSDRDNQPQHF

j_call: TRBJ2-3
cdr3_length: 16
d_call: TRBD1
v_call: TRBV19
cdr3_aa: CASSLWGQGSSDTQYF

j_call: TRBJ1-2
cdr3_length: 15
d_call: NA
v_call: TRBV5-6
cdr3_aa: CASRDPATGYDGYTF

j_call: TRBJ2-7
cdr3_length: 14
d_call: NA
v_call: TRBV19
cdr3_aa: CASSIDRKGNEQYF

j_call: TRBJ2-1
cdr3_length: 17
d_call: TRBD2
v_call: TRBV5-1
cdr3_aa: CASSLEGLAGSYNEQFF

j_call: TRBJ2-1
cdr3_length: 17
d_call: NA
v_call: TRBV4-1
cdr3_aa: CASSQDPRSVTYNEQFF

j_call: TRBJ2-3
cdr3_length: 15
d_call: TRBD2
v_call: TRBV2
cdr3_aa: CASSDPSGSGDTQYF

j_call: TRBJ2-4
cdr3_length: 14
d_call: NA
v_call: TRBV25-1
cdr3_aa: CASSEDSPKNIQYF

j_call: TRBJ2-2
cdr3_length: 13
d_call: NA
v_call: TRBV27
cdr3_aa: CASSPGVGGELFF

j_call: TRBJ1-3
cdr3_length: 17
d_call: TRBD1
v_call: TRBV5-1
cdr3_aa: CASSLGGGLDSGNTIYF

j_call: TRBJ2-1
cdr3_length: 15
d_call: TRBD1
v_call: TRBV6-1
cdr3_aa: CASSETDRVHNEQFF

j_call: TRBJ1-2
cdr3_length: 13
d_call: NA
v_call: TRBV19
cdr3_aa: CASSISQNYGYTF

j_call: TRBJ1-3
cdr3_length: 15
d_call: NA
v_call: TRBV6-1
cdr3_aa: CASSEYRAQGNTIYF

j_call: TRBJ2-5
cdr3_length: 14
d_call: NA
v_call: TRBV6-6
cdr3_aa: CASSLTVSQETQYF

j_call: TRBJ2-5
cdr3_length: 15
d_call: TRBD2
v_call: TRBV7-2
cdr3_aa: CASSPQRGGQETQYF

j_call: TRBJ2-3
cdr3_length: 15
d_call: NA
v_call: TRBV4-2
cdr3_aa: CASSGTQAFTDTQYF

j_call: TRBJ1-1
cdr3_length: 14
d_call: NA
v_call: TRBV7-6
cdr3_aa: CASSLDYSGTEAFF

j_call: TRBJ1-5
cdr3_length: 13
d_call: NA
v_call: TRBV6-1
cdr3_aa: CASSGGELRPQHF

j_call: TRBJ1-3
cdr3_length: 15
d_call: TRBD1
v_call: TRBV18
cdr3_aa: CASSAIQGTGNTIYF

j_call: TRBJ1-2
cdr3_length: 16
d_call: NA
v_call: TRBV7-9
cdr3_aa: CASSLEGTLSNYGYTF

j_call: TRBJ2-7
cdr3_length: 13
d_call: TRBD1
v_call: TRBV25-1
cdr3_aa: CASSSAGGYEQYF

j_call: TRBJ2-7
cdr3_length: 17
d_call: TRBD1
v_call: TRBV15
cdr3_aa: CATSRGSPRGRTYEQYF

j_call: TRBJ1-2
cdr3_length: 13
d_call: TRBD1
v_call: TRBV9
cdr3_aa: CASSEGQGYGYTF

j_call: TRBJ2-5
cdr3_length: 15
d_call: TRBD2
v_call: TRBV30
cdr3_aa: CAWSLGLAGAETQYF

j_call: TRBJ2-5
cdr3_length: 13
d_call: NA
v_call: TRBV9
cdr3_aa: CASSASFQETQYF

j_call: TRBJ2-1
cdr3_length: 15
d_call: NA
v_call: TRBV29-1
cdr3_aa: CSARTRDLGYNEQFF

j_call: TRBJ1-1
cdr3_length: 17
d_call: NA
v_call: TRBV5-1
cdr3_aa: CASSNYRAAIMNTEAFF

j_call: TRBJ2-7
cdr3_length: 14
d_call: NA
v_call: TRBV18
cdr3_aa: CASSRGANSYEQYF

j_call: TRBJ1-4
cdr3_length: 12
d_call: NA
v_call: TRBV19
cdr3_aa: CAIQGIDEKLFF

j_call: TRBJ1-1
cdr3_length: 15
d_call: NA
v_call: TRBV6-5
cdr3_aa: CASSLLTDSNTEAFF

j_call: TRBJ2-1
cdr3_length: 13
d_call: NA
v_call: TRBV13
cdr3_aa: CASSLGLVNEQFF

j_call: TRBJ2-1
cdr3_length: 15
d_call: TRBD2
v_call: TRBV4-1
cdr3_aa: CASSPAGTKYNEQFF

j_call: TRBJ1-3
cdr3_length: 15
d_call: NA
v_call: TRBV13
cdr3_aa: CASSLGESSGNTIYF

j_call: TRBJ2-5
cdr3_length: 13
d_call: NA
v_call: TRBV28
cdr3_aa: CASSSGQASHQYF

j_call: TRBJ2-5
cdr3_length: 14
d_call: TRBD1
v_call: TRBV29-1
cdr3_aa: CSVEVWDRGETQYF

j_call: TRBJ1-5
cdr3_length: 15
d_call: NA
v_call: TRBV10-2
cdr3_aa: CASSEPGSVGEPQHF

j_call: TRBJ1-3
cdr3_length: 15
d_call: NA
v_call: TRBV7-3
cdr3_aa: CASSKPGGTGNTIYF

j_call: TRBJ2-7
cdr3_length: 11
d_call: NA
v_call: TRBV11-2
cdr3_aa: CASSNTYEQYF

j_call: TRBJ2-1
cdr3_length: 12
d_call: NA
v_call: TRBV25-1
cdr3_aa: CASSEWRGEQFF

j_call: TRBJ2-1
cdr3_length: 15
d_call: NA
v_call: TRBV7-8
cdr3_aa: CATTISGGTYNEQFF